This is a list of T cell receptor beta chains from one sample in a study of T cells after yellow fever vaccination. MiXCR, run by TCRdb on the 5' RACE reads, gives a single entry per CDR3 protein. The sample contains some 350,000 distinct CDR3 sequences, roughly 8.7% of which appear only once. The sequenced sample was PBMCs, obtained on the day of the first yellow fever vaccination. Receptors originate from a man between 18 and 29 years old who received the YFV17D yellow fever vaccine. Both conserved end residues are part of each CDR3. A D gene is named only where the DNA matches it firmly. A clone size is listed for some rows: how often the clone was seen (once, few, many), or a class if it is expanded.

CDR3aa: CASRRTDGELFF; CDR3nt: TGTGCCAGCAGGCGGACAGACGGGGAGCTGTTTTTT; v_gene: TRBV5-6; j_gene: TRBJ2-2; d_gene: NA; abundance: few
CDR3aa: CASTQGPNTGELFF; CDR3nt: TGTGCCAGCACCCAGGGGCCGAACACCGGGGAGCTGTTTTTT; v_gene: TRBV6-1; j_gene: TRBJ2-2; d_gene: NA; abundance: few
CDR3aa: CATSDGTYSNQPQHF; CDR3nt: TGTGCCACCAGCGATGGGACATATAGCAATCAGCCCCAGCATTTT; v_gene: TRBV24-1; j_gene: TRBJ1-5; d_gene: NA; abundance: NA
CDR3aa: CASSYSVRLGEKLFF; CDR3nt: TGTGCCAGCAGTTACTCGGTCCGACTCGGTGAAAAACTGTTTTTT; v_gene: TRBV6-5; j_gene: TRBJ1-4; d_gene: NA; abundance: few
CDR3aa: CASSSAWGRRNTEAFF; CDR3nt: TGTGCCAGCAGCTCCGCTTGGGGCAGGCGGAACACTGAAGCTTTCTTT; v_gene: TRBV7-2; j_gene: TRBJ1-1; d_gene: NA; abundance: few
CDR3aa: CASFPRGGGGEAFF; CDR3nt: TGCGCCAGCTTCCCCCGAGGGGGCGGAGGTGAAGCTTTCTTT; v_gene: TRBV5-1; j_gene: TRBJ1-1; d_gene: TRBD1; abundance: many
CDR3aa: CASADGPNQPQHF; CDR3nt: TGTGCCAGCGCCGATGGACCCAATCAGCCCCAGCATTTT; v_gene: TRBV6-1; j_gene: TRBJ1-5; d_gene: NA; abundance: many
CDR3aa: CASSEAGGPYNEQFF; CDR3nt: TGTGCCAGCAGCGAAGCGGGGGGGCCCTACAATGAGCAGTTCTTC; v_gene: TRBV6-2/TRBV6-3; j_gene: TRBJ2-1; d_gene: TRBD2; abundance: NA
CDR3aa: CASSLAGVNNQPQHF; CDR3nt: TGTGCCAGCAGTTTAGCAGGGGTAAACAATCAGCCCCAGCATTTT; v_gene: TRBV27; j_gene: TRBJ1-5; d_gene: NA; abundance: many
CDR3aa: CASSTKGNYEQYF; CDR3nt: TGTGCCAGCAGCACGAAGGGGAACTACGAGCAGTACTTC; v_gene: TRBV21-1; j_gene: TRBJ2-7; d_gene: NA; abundance: NA
CDR3aa: CASSQEFVNQETQYF; CDR3nt: TGTGCCAGCAGCCAAGAGTTTGTAAACCAAGAGACCCAGTACTTC; v_gene: TRBV4-2; j_gene: TRBJ2-5; d_gene: NA; abundance: NA
CDR3aa: CASRRDSPSKIQHF; CDR3nt: TGTGCCAGCAGACGCGACAGCCCTTCTAAAATCCAGCATTTT; v_gene: TRBV12-3/TRBV12-4; j_gene: TRBJ1-5; d_gene: NA; abundance: NA
CDR3aa: CASSLGEGLFF; CDR3nt: TGTGCCAGCAGCCTTGGGGAGGGTCTGTTTTTT; v_gene: TRBV12-3/TRBV12-4; j_gene: TRBJ1-4; d_gene: NA; abundance: few
CDR3aa: CASSQARAAVYEQYF; CDR3nt: TGTGCCAGCAGCCAAGCGAGGGCCGCAGTTTACGAGCAGTACTTC; v_gene: TRBV14; j_gene: TRBJ2-7; d_gene: NA; abundance: few
CDR3aa: CASSYSARRSYEQYF; CDR3nt: TGTGCCAGCAGTTACTCGGCTAGAAGATCCTACGAGCAGTACTTC; v_gene: TRBV6-5; j_gene: TRBJ2-7; d_gene: NA; abundance: NA
CDR3aa: CSARQGPTEAFF; CDR3nt: TGCAGTGCTAGGCAGGGCCCCACTGAAGCTTTCTTT; v_gene: TRBV20-1; j_gene: TRBJ1-1; d_gene: NA; abundance: few
CDR3aa: CAISDRNNEKLFF; CDR3nt: TGTGCCATCAGCGATAGAAATAATGAAAAACTGTTTTTT; v_gene: TRBV10-3; j_gene: TRBJ1-4; d_gene: NA; abundance: NA
CDR3aa: CASGQGGEQYF; CDR3nt: TGTGCCAGCGGGCAGGGGGGGGAGCAGTACTTC; v_gene: TRBV6-5; j_gene: TRBJ2-7; d_gene: NA; abundance: many
CDR3aa: CANASLGTGELFF; CDR3nt: TGCGCCAACGCGTCCTTGGGAACCGGGGAGCTGTTTTTT; v_gene: TRBV4-3; j_gene: TRBJ2-2; d_gene: NA; abundance: few
CDR3aa: CASSLTGFQKVRGYTF; CDR3nt: TGTGCCAGCAGCTTGACAGGGTTCCAAAAGGTTCGTGGCTACACCTTC; v_gene: TRBV7-2; j_gene: TRBJ1-2; d_gene: TRBD1; abundance: NA
CDR3aa: CASSYKRGGPGELFF; CDR3nt: TGTGCCAGCAGTTACAAGCGGGGGGGCCCCGGGGAGCTGTTTTTT; v_gene: TRBV6-5; j_gene: TRBJ2-2; d_gene: TRBD2; abundance: few
CDR3aa: CASSPSRDPRRETQYF; CDR3nt: TGTGCCAGCAGCCCATCGAGGGATCCCCGGCGGGAGACCCAGTACTTC; v_gene: TRBV7-9; j_gene: TRBJ2-5; d_gene: NA; abundance: few
CDR3aa: CASRLVGASEAFF; CDR3nt: TGTGCCAGCAGACTAGTGGGGGCTAGCGAAGCTTTCTTT; v_gene: TRBV13; j_gene: TRBJ1-1; d_gene: NA; abundance: NA
CDR3aa: CASSVQEYNEQFF; CDR3nt: TGTGCCAGCAGCGTCCAAGAATACAATGAGCAGTTCTTC; v_gene: TRBV12-3/TRBV12-4; j_gene: TRBJ2-1; d_gene: NA; abundance: many
CDR3aa: CASSRDLNTEAFF; CDR3nt: TGCGCCAGCAGCCGGGACTTAAACACTGAAGCTTTCTTT; v_gene: TRBV5-1; j_gene: TRBJ1-1; d_gene: NA; abundance: many
CDR3aa: CASSYRTGGTGELFF; CDR3nt: TGTGCCAGCAGTTACAGGACAGGGGGCACCGGGGAGCTGTTTTTT; v_gene: TRBV6-5; j_gene: TRBJ2-2; d_gene: TRBD1; abundance: NA
CDR3aa: CSALMGDTQYF; CDR3nt: TGCAGTGCTTTGATGGGGGATACGCAGTATTTT; v_gene: TRBV20-1; j_gene: TRBJ2-3; d_gene: NA; abundance: NA
CDR3aa: CASSLGLFNEKLFF; CDR3nt: TGCGCCAGCAGCTTGGGCCTATTTAATGAAAAACTGTTTTTT; v_gene: TRBV5-1; j_gene: TRBJ1-4; d_gene: NA; abundance: few
CDR3aa: CASSPQPRAEAFF; CDR3nt: TGTGCCAGCTCACCTCAACCACGGGCTGAAGCTTTCTTT; v_gene: TRBV18; j_gene: TRBJ1-1; d_gene: NA; abundance: many
CDR3aa: CSARDFSAGELFF; CDR3nt: TGCAGTGCTAGAGATTTCAGCGCCGGGGAGCTGTTTTTT; v_gene: TRBV20-1; j_gene: TRBJ2-2; d_gene: NA; abundance: few
CDR3aa: CASSPRLAFNEQFF; CDR3nt: TGTGCCAGCTCACCAAGGCTCGCATTCAATGAGCAGTTCTTC; v_gene: TRBV18; j_gene: TRBJ2-1; d_gene: NA; abundance: few
CDR3aa: CASTTGQGMGNEQFF; CDR3nt: TGTGCCAGCACCACGGGACAGGGGATGGGTAATGAGCAGTTCTTC; v_gene: TRBV4-2; j_gene: TRBJ2-1; d_gene: TRBD1; abundance: many
CDR3aa: CASSLEGAGAYNEQFF; CDR3nt: TGTGCCAGCAGTTTAGAAGGGGCCGGCGCCTACAATGAGCAGTTCTTC; v_gene: TRBV27; j_gene: TRBJ2-1; d_gene: NA; abundance: many
CDR3aa: CASSATSGGGRTGELFF; CDR3nt: TGTGCCAGCAGCGCCACTAGCGGGGGGGGTCGCACCGGGGAGCTGTTTTTT; v_gene: TRBV11-1; j_gene: TRBJ2-2; d_gene: TRBD2; abundance: few
CDR3aa: CASSYSRGQGANYGYTF; CDR3nt: TGTGCCAGCAGTTACTCGAGAGGGCAGGGGGCTAACTATGGCTACACCTTC; v_gene: TRBV6-5; j_gene: TRBJ1-2; d_gene: TRBD1; abundance: NA
CDR3aa: CASRPGQATGELFF; CDR3nt: TGTGCCAGCAGACCCGGGCAGGCAACCGGGGAGCTGTTTTTT; v_gene: TRBV12-3/TRBV12-4; j_gene: TRBJ2-2; d_gene: NA; abundance: many
CDR3aa: CASSTLPGQGTLQYF; CDR3nt: TGTGCCAGCAGTACCCTTCCGGGACAGGGGACCCTGCAGTATTTT; v_gene: TRBV6-2/TRBV6-3; j_gene: TRBJ2-3; d_gene: TRBD1; abundance: NA